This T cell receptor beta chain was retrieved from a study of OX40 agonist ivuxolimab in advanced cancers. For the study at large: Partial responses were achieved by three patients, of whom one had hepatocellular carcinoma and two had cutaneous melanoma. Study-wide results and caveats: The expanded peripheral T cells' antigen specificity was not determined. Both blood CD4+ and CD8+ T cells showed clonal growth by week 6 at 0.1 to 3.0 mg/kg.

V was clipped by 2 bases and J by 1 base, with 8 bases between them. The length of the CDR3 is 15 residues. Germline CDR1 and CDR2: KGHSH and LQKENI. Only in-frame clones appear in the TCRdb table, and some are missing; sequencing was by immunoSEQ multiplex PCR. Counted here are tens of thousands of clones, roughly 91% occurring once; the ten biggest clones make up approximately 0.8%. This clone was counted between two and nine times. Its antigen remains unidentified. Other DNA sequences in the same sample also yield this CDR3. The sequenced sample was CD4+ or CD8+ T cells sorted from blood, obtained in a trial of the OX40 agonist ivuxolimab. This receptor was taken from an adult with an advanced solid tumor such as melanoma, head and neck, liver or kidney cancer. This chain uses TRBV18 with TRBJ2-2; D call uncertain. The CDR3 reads CASSPIGGNTGELFF. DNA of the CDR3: TGTGCCAGCTCACCAATCGGCGGGAACACCGGGGAGCTGTTTTTT.